One and the same sample provided the 10 T cell receptor beta chains below, sequenced in a study of T cell responses to AZD1222 COVID-19 vaccine (dated by TCRdb to 2020 to 2023). Taken with the paper, the label for time point translates to: about 28 days (+/-7) after the second vaccine dose. To prepare the library, the immunoSEQ multiplex PCR assay was applied. Drawn from immuneACCESS, this table holds only the in-frame rearrangements with V and J called that TCRdb kept. Clones are partly lost; checked studies trace under half to an unresolved V gene and leave the rest unexplained. This sample has 180,000 or so clones in its table, and just over 90% of those were observed once. The ten biggest clones cover 1.7% of the sample. The specimen was peripheral blood, collected 28 days after the second AZD1222 dose. All receptors derive from an adult who received the AZD1222 COVID-19 vaccine.

This clone was recorded once. This sequence joins TRBV30 and TRBJ2-7; TRBD1 matches at 8 bases. V lost 1 base to trimming and J lost 5 bases; unmatched junction nucleotides: 4. Germline CDR1 GTSNPN, CDR2 SVGIG (reference sequence). This CDR3 has 13 residues. The DNA of the CDR3 is TGTGCCTGGAGTGCTTCGGGACAGGACGAGCAGTACTTC. This translates into CAWSASGQDEQYF.

V is TRBV23-1 and J is TRBJ2-2; possibly TRBD1 for D (5 bases). TRBV23-1 is known as an ORF, though its function is uncertain. This CDR3 is built from 16 residues. V lost 0 bases and J lost 4, with 12 bases in between. The CDR3 nucleotides are TGCGCCAGCAGTCAATCCGCAGGGAAGATCACCGGGGAGCTGTTTTTT. Its translation: CASSQSAGKITGELFF.

The rearrangement uses TRBV4-1 and TRBJ2-1; D is ambiguous. CDR3 size: 14 residues. Trimming took off 4 bases at V and 5 bases at J, with 12 bases between the two ends. Germline loops: CDR1 MGHRA, CDR2 YSYEKL. This CDR3 is CASSRSDRNNEQFF. The CDR3 nucleotides are TGCGCCAGCAGCCGTTCCGACCGAAACAATGAGCAGTTCTTC.

The gene calls are TRBV5-1 and TRBJ2-2; perhaps TRBD1 as D (6 bases). Germline-derived CDR1 and CDR2 are SGHRS and YFSETQ. This CDR3 is built from 14 residues. V lost 4 bases and J 7 bases, leaving 14 bases between the germline ends. As DNA, the CDR3 is TGCGCCAGCAGCCTACAGGGTCACGGCGGGGAGCTGTTTTTT. Translated: CASSLQGHGGELFF. Full variable domain (remainder filled in from reference TRBV5-1 and TRBJ2-2): KAGVTQTPRYLIKTRGQQVTLSCSPISGHRSVSWYQQTPGQGLQFLFEYFSETQRNKGNFPGRFSGRQFSNSRSEMNVSTLELGDSALYLCASSLQGHGGELFFGEGSRLTVL.

This clone has a single count. The chain employs TRBV19 and TRBJ2-1; 13 positions agree with TRBD2. The CDR3 length is 16 residues. The V segment lost 4 bases and the J segment 5 bases; nucleotides outside the gene matches: 5. CDR1 is LNHDA, CDR2 SQIVND, per germline (reference sequence). The DNA of the CDR3 is TGTGCCAGTAGTAAACGAGGGACTAGCGGGAACAATGAGCAGTTCTTC. Translated: CASSKRGTSGNNEQFF.

The rearrangement joins TRBV7-8 to TRBJ2-5; D is perhaps TRBD1 (6 bases). Germline CDR1 is SGHVS and CDR2 is FQNEAQ. The CDR3 has 14 residues. With 4 bases removed from V and 9 bases from J, the gap between germline ends came to 18 bases. CDR3 DNA sequence: TGTGCCAGCAGCTCCTGGACTGGGGGCCAGGCCCAGTACTTC. Translated: CASSSWTGGQAQYF.

This rearrangement joins TRBV4-2 to TRBJ2-3, with D perhaps matching TRBD1 (6 bases). Germline assignment: CDR1 LGHNA and CDR2 YNFKEQ. This CDR3 has 15 residues. The V end was cut by 0 bases, the J end by 9 bases, with 16 bases between. The CDR3 spells CASSQDRAGVGTQYF. The CDR3 region has the DNA TGTGCCAGCAGCCAAGATCGGGCAGGGGTTGGGACGCAGTATTTT.

V usage is TRBV6-5 and J usage is TRBJ1-6, with D unclear. In germline, CDR1 is MNHEY, CDR2 SVGAGI. V lost 0 bases and J 3 bases, leaving 9 bases between the germline ends. The CDR3 extends over 16 amino acids. The CDR3 DNA is TGTGCCAGCAGTTACTCGCGGCAGGTCTATAATTCACCCCTCCACTTT. Translating it yields CASSYSRQVYNSPLHF.

This sequence joins TRBV5-1 and TRBJ1-2; TRBD1 might be the D (5 bases). The V gene's germline CDR1 is SGHRS and CDR2 YFSETQ. CDR3 length: 16 residues. The V end lost 4 bases, the J end lost 4 bases, and 20 bases lay between the germline ends. The CDR3 sequence: CASSHYTPDRSYGYTF. The DNA of the CDR3 is TGCGCCAGCAGCCATTACACCCCCGACAGAAGCTATGGCTACACCTTC.

The rearrangement links TRBV19 to TRBJ2-6, with D perhaps matching TRBD1 or TRBD2 (5 bases each). The germline V and J ends were trimmed by 8 bases and 0 bases, with 17 bases remaining between them. The CDR3 spans 17 residues. Germline V gene data show CDR1 as LNHDA and CDR2 as SQIVND (reference sequence). The CDR3 DNA reads as TGTGCCAGTGGGGTGGGGACGTATCTCTCTGGGGCCAACGTCCTGACTTTC. This translates into CASGVGTYLSGANVLTF.